This T cell receptor beta chain was profiled in a study of beta chain features in type 1 diabetes. Across the whole study: Cell yields, age and gender were similar between patients and healthy donors.

Study findings and constraints: Patients with type 1 diabetes carried fewer insertions and had more deletions at their VDJ junctions. A greater similarity of naive, central memory and Treg TCRB repertoires was seen among patients than among healthy donors.

Every bit of the isolated RNA underwent reverse transcription, so sequencing read expressed TCRB transcripts. The method was immunoSEQ multiplex PCR; TCRdb's version includes in-frame clones alone and lacks a portion of them. The table lists fewer than 400,000 clones, 6.5% to 10% of them singletons, with under 0.5% in the top ten. This clone was observed at least ten times. Its antigen remains unidentified. V was trimmed by 4 bases and J by 4 bases, leaving 5 bases between them. Germline CDR1 reads ENHRY; CDR2 reads SYGVKD. The CDR3 runs to 13 residues. The single heparinised draw taken from each donor contained about 120 mL of blood on average.

The chain joins TRBV10-3 to TRBJ2-6, with unresolved D. The TCR was taken from a young woman in good health. Sequenced material: central memory CD4+ T cells from blood. The CDR3 nucleotides read TGTGCCATCAGTGGTCCAGGGGCCAACGTCCTGACTTTC. Protein: CAISGPGANVLTF.